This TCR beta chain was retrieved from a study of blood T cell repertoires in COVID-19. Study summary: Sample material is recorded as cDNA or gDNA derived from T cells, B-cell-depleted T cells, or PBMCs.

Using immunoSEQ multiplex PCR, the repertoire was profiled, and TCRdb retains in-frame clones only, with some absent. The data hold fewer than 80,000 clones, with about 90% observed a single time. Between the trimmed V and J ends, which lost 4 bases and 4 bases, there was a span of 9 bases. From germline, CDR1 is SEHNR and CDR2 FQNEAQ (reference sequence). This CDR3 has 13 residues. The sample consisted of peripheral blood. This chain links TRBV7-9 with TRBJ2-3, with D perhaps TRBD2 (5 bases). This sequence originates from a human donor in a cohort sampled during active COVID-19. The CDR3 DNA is TGTGCCAGCAGCTCCCGGGGTCCAGATACGCAGTATTTT. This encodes CASSSRGPDTQYF. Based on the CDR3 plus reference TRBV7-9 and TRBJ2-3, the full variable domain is DTGVSQNPRHKITKRGQNVTFRCDPISEHNRLYWYRQTLGQGPEFLTYFQNEAQLEKSRLLSDRFSAERPKGSFSTLEIQRTEQGDSAMYLCASSSRGPDTQYFGPGTRLTVL.